This TCR beta chain emerged from a study of cytomegalovirus exposure and HLA in healthy donors (dated by TCRdb to about 2017). The study in broad terms: In an earlier analysis of approximately 640 of the donors, about 270 Gb of sequence data and roughly 100 million unique TCR beta sequences from roughly 200 million T cells were reported. Every repertoire in the discovery cohort had been generated on one and the same sequencing platform. To study patterns of TCR occurrence, a later analysis re-analyzed previously published TCR beta repertoires from several hundred donors and added high-resolution HLA genotyping. Roughly 290 gigabases of sequencing data and around 85 million unique TCR sequences made up an early release that covered approximately 700 HLA-typed donors. Among roughly 400 genotyped donors of the cohort, an average of approximately 220,000 unique TCR beta nucleotide sequences was sequenced per donor, of which about 19% were non-productive. Among the roughly 370 genotyped donors, around 79% belonged to the genetic ancestry cluster associated with self-reported Caucasian donors. In a later genetic analysis, genome-wide SNP genotypes for about 55% of the roughly 670 donors were used, and that subset was treated as a discovery cohort. To predict cytomegalovirus infection status, the study brought together high-throughput TCR immunosequencing, statistical association of individual TCRs with disease status, and machine learning. Using immunosequencing, the study profiled T cell repertoires from some 670 subjects and related those repertoires to cytomegalovirus serostatus. The aim of the study was to test whether cataloging public T cell receptors could identify signatures of past pathogen exposure. Rather than drawing on any new phenotypic data, the later analysis identified candidate immune exposures from TCR beta sequences and the way those sequences occurred across donors. Typing coverage varied by locus: roughly 620-630 donors for A, B, C, DRB1 and DQB1; approximately 560 for DQA1; more than 600 for DPA1; fewer than 480 for DPB1. Both class I and class II loci were covered by HLA typing, at four-digit resolution. An earlier analysis of fewer than 750 of the donors used high-throughput TCR beta sequencing to judge whether each TCR beta V gene segment behaved as functional or pseudogenic. Besides the first cohort of around 670 subjects, a separate validation cohort made up of some 110 different subjects was used. Four or five DR-DQ haplotypes were treated as single units for association and clustering because of strong linkage in the cohort. Alongside the repertoire data, information on donor age, sex, ethnicity and CMV serostatus was compiled.

In total, roughly 710 healthy bone marrow donors made up the cohort. At the time of sampling, every cohort member was nominally healthy, though immune exposures that went unrecorded were likely present. Of the roughly 670 cohort members, 289 had a positive CMV serostatus and about 400 had a negative one, while no CMV serostatus was recorded for the donor. A peripheral blood sample was collected from each donor, and TCR beta sequencing was performed on peripheral blood mononuclear cells. The Qiagen DNeasy Blood Extraction Kit was used to extract genomic DNA from the blood cell samples. This clone occurred a few times. There is no known antigen for this receptor. No per-base quality is available; no much larger clone lies one base away. Points the paper makes about the study in general: According to the authors, the approach could potentially be generalized to other disease states and immunological phenotypes. Broadly in line with IMGT annotations, most TCR beta V segments showed up in productive rearrangements about 90% or about 30% of the time in an earlier analysis of several hundred of the donors. According to a later analysis, TCR association rates differed among HLA loci, with DRB1 alleles showing the most associated TCRs and HLA-C alleles showing the fewest. Three of the identified cytomegalovirus-associated TCR beta chains were confirmed in vitro to be specific for cytomegalovirus antigens. Cytomegalovirus status was reported to be diagnosed by the classifier with high specificity and sensitivity in both the original and validation cohorts. This cohort had only TCR beta chains sequenced, and the lack of alpha or paired-chain data limited which features could be detected. Assigning TCR associations to individual alleles was difficult when HLA alleles, especially DR and DQ, strongly co-occurred. A cluster of highly shared sequence variants was judged likely to be a technical artifact of the sequencing pipeline. The presence/absence analyses assumed that sequencing depth was roughly uniform across donors, and that assumption may not be true. Most TCR sequences were observed very rarely across donors, whereas some public TCRs were present in many individuals. A later genetic analysis associated a missense DCLRE1C variant with V-gene and J-gene trimming of TCR beta chains, and an independent cohort replicated the association. Specific HLA alleles were associated with roughly 17,000 TCR beta sequences at a false discovery rate of 0.05 in a later analysis. A later analysis reported that several top co-occurrence clusters appeared linked to parvovirus B19, influenza, CMV and Epstein-Barr virus. The study gave a list of roughly 150 TCR beta chains associated with cytomegalovirus. Because HLA typing was unavailable for some donors at each locus, only the typed subset was used in association tests. The earlier analysis of 587 of the donors excluded 15 to 20 rarely observed V segments, including chromosome 9 orphons, because counts were too low. Immune exposure information for the cohort was limited to CMV serostatus. Most CMV-associated TCR beta chains appeared to be HLA-restricted in a later analysis, and the HLA associations seemed to be driven largely by CMV exposure. A later genetic analysis reported fewer N-insertions in productive TCRs among donors in an Asian-associated ancestry cluster than the roughly 690-donor mean. A further reported finding was that TCR beta sequences accurately predicted the HLA-A and HLA-B alleles for most subjects in the first cohort. In a later analysis, HLA-associated TCR beta chains were found to be more clonally expanded and to have lower generation probabilities than equally common non-associated chains. Correlated functional status among segregating V segments might be attributable to linkage disequilibrium, but an unknown experimental factor could not be ruled out. Some IMGT-functional V segments, including TRBV6-2 and TRBV6-3, could not be told apart with the 87-base-pair reads, so those segments were excluded.

The germline ends are 8 bases apart after V is trimmed by 2 bases and J by 7 bases. From the cysteine through the phenylalanine, the CDR3 covers 13 amino acids. Only the CDR3 portion is preserved as DNA: 39 bases, with reading frame beginning at the first base. The CDR1 and CDR2 encoded by the germline V gene are SGHTA and FQGTGA. The library was produced with the immunoSEQ multiplex PCR assay. A mixture of 60 forward primers for TCR Vbeta segments and 13 reverse primers for TCR Jbeta segments was used in the multiplex PCR. Amplification of the CDR3 region of rearranged TCR beta genes was performed with a multiplex PCR assay on genomic DNA. The amplified TCR beta libraries were sequenced on the Illumina HiSeq System as 87-base-pair reads. From the authors' description of their analysis: A later analysis tallied 70 million to 100 million unique TCR beta chains across the 666 repertoires, and around 10 million of those chains were shared by two or more donors. To remove PCR and sequencing errors, raw reads were error-corrected and collapsed into unique sequences using a nearest-neighbor algorithm that merged closely related sequences. CDR3 sequences were aligned to IMGT reference sequences to assign V, D and J gene segments. For a sequence to be retained, at least a six-nucleotide match to both a V gene segment and a J gene segment was required. A rearrangement was called productive if the CDR3 had no stop codons and remained in frame with V and J, and every other rearrangement was called non-productive. Following IMGT convention, CDR3 was defined as the stretch from the second conserved V-encoded cysteine to the conserved J-encoded phenylalanine. The earlier analysis of about 570 of the donors excluded any sequence lacking an unambiguous match to a single V gene segment. An earlier analysis of 587 of the donors classified V segments as functional when productive rearrangements were above 56.7% and as segregating when the standard deviation between donors was above 5%. A statistical classification framework was built for diagnosing cytomegalovirus status from the catalog of TCR beta chain sequences. V and J gene assignment, in a later analysis, came from comparing TCR nucleotide sequences with IMGT/GENE-DB human TR gene sequences. Using the TCRdist pipeline, a later analysis assigned CDR3 sequences along with most-parsimonious VDJ recombination scenarios. In a later analysis, each TCR beta chain was defined by its CDR3 amino acid sequence together with its V-gene family, and reads lacking a unique V-gene family were excluded. In a later analysis, 550 to 650 highly shared, low-generation-probability nucleotide sequences were removed to address suspected cross-contamination and a sequencing artifact. For each public chain, a later analysis derived a clonal expansion index from normalized ranks of inferred template counts within each repertoire. Generation probabilities in a later analysis came from a VDJ recombination model fitted to out-of-frame rearrangements, and those results were checked against IGoR. In a later analysis, TCR-TCR, TCR-HLA and TCR-CMV co-occurrence was scored with hypergeometric tests, and a repertoire-size bias correction was applied to TCR pairs. In a later analysis, false discovery rates were estimated by permuting HLA or CMV assignments 20 times. In a later analysis, co-occurring TCRs were grouped with DBSCAN, and TCRdist sequence similarity was added when clustering was performed within HLA-allele-positive subsets. For co-occurrence clustering, repertoires with fewer than 30,000 or more than 120,000 public chains were excluded, along with four to six repertoires with anomalous nucleotide sharing. TCRdb's version of the immuneACCESS table is confined to in-frame rearrangements and falls short of the full clone set. An unresolved V gene accounts for under half of the shortfall where checked; the remainder is of unknown origin. V and J calls and clone size follow that table, whereas D and trimming were derived from the DNA. Present in this sample are around 90,000 clones, under 75% of which were seen just once. The top ten hold over 2% of the sample.

The rearranged chain carries TRBV7-3 and TRBJ2-2; no D gene is confidently identified. Sequencing used PBMCs. The TCR comes from a human donor in good health. The nucleotides are TGTGCCAGCAGCTTAGGTGTCGGCGGGGAGCTGTTTTTT. It is translated as CASSLGVGGELFF.